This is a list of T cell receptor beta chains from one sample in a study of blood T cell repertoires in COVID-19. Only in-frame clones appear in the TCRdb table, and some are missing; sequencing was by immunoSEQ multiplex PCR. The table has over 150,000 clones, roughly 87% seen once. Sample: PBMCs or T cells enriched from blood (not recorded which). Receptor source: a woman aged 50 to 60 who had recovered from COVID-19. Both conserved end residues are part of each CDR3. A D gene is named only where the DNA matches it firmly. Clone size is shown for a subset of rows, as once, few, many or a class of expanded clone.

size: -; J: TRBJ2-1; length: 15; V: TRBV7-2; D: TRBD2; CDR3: CASSLSLAGGYEQFF; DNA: TGTGCCAGCAGCTTAAGTCTAGCGGGGGGATACGAGCAGTTCTTC
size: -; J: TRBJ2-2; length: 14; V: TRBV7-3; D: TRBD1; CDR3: CASSETGGTGELFF; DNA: TGTGCCAGCAGCGAGACAGGGGGCACCGGGGAGCTGTTTTTT
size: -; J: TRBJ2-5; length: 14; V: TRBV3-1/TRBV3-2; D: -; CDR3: CASSQGTGWETQYF; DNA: TGTGCCAGCAGCCAAGGAACAGGGTGGGAGACCCAGTACTTC
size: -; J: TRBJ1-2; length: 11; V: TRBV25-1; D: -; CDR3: CASRENYGYTF; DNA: TGTGCCAGCCGAGAAAACTATGGCTACACCTTC
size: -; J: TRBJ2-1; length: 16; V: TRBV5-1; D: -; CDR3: CASSPPGRASYNEQFF; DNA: TGCGCCAGCAGCCCGCCAGGCAGGGCGTCCTACAATGAGCAGTTCTTC
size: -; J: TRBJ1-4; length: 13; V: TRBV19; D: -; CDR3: CASGLSRGEKLFF; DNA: TGTGCCAGCGGACTTTCTCGGGGAGAAAAACTGTTTTTT
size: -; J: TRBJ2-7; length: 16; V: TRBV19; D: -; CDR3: CASSIVGRLKGDEQYF; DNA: TGTGCCAGTAGTATAGTCGGACGCCTCAAGGGGGACGAGCAGTACTTC
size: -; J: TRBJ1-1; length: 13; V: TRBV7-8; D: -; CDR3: CASSLDRAVEAFF; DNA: TGTGCCAGCAGCTTAGACAGGGCCGTTGAAGCTTTCTTT
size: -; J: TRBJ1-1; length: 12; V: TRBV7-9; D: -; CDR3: CAVQTGIPEAFF; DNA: TGTGCCGTACAAACAGGGATCCCTGAAGCTTTCTTT
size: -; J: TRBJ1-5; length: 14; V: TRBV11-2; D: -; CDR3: CASSLGAVNQPQHF; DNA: TGTGCCAGCAGCTTAGGAGCGGTCAATCAGCCCCAGCATTTT
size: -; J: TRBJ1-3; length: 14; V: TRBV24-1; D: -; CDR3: CATRRIFSGNTIYF; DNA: TGTGCCACCAGGCGAATCTTCTCTGGAAACACCATATATTTT
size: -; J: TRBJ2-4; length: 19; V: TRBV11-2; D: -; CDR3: CASSLEPPGAFLAKNIQYF; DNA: TGTGCCAGCAGCTTAGAACCCCCAGGGGCCTTCCTAGCCAAAAACATTCAGTACTTC
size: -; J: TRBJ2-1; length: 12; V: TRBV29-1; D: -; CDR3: CSVVNRVNEQFF; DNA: TGCAGCGTTGTGAACAGGGTCAATGAGCAGTTCTTC
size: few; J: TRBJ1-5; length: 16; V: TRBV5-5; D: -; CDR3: CASSRTRIFGNQPQHF; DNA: TGTGCCAGCAGCCGGACAAGAATCTTTGGCAATCAGCCCCAGCATTTT